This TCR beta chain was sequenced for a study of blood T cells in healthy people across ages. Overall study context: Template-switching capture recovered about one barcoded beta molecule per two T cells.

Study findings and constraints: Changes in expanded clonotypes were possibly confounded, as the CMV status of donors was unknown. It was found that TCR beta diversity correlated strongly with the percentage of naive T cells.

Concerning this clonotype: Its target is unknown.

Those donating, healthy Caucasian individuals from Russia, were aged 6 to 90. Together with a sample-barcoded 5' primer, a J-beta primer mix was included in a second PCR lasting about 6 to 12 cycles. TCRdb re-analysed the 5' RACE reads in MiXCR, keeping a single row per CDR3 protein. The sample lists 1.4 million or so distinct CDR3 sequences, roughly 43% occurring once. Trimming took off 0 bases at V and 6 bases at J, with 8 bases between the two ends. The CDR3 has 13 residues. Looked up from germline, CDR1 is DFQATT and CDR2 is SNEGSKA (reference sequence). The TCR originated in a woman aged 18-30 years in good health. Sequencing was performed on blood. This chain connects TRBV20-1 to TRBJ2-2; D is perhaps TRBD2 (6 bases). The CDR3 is CSARDSGAGELFF. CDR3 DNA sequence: TGCAGTGCTAGAGATTCGGGGGCCGGGGAGCTGTTTTTT.